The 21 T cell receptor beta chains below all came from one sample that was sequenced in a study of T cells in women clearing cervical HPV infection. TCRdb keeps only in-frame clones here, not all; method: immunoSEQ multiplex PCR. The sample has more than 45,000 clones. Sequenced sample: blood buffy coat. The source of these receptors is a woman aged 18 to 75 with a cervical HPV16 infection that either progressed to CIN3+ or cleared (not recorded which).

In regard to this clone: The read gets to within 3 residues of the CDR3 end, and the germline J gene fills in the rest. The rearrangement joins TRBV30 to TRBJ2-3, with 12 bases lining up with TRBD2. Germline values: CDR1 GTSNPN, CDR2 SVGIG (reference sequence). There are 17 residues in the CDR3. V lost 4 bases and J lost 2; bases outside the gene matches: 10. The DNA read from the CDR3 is TGTGCCTGGACCCCGCGGGGACTAGCGGGCCACACAGATACG. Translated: CAWTPRGLAGHTDT. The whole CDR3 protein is CAWTPRGLAGHTDTQYF. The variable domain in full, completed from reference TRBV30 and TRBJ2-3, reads SQTIHQWPATLVQPVGSPLSLECTVEGTSNPNLYWYRQAAGRGLQLLFYSVGIGQISSEVPQNLSASRPQDRQFILSSKKLLLSDSGFYLCAWTPRGLAGHTDTQYFGPGTRLTVL.

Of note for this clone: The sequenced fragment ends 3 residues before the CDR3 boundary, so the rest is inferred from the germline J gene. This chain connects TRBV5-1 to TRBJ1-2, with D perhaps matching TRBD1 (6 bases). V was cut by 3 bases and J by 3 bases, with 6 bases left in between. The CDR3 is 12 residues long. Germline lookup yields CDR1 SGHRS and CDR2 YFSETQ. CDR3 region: CASSYRDYGYTF. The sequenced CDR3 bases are TGCGCCAGCAGCTACAGGGACTATGGC. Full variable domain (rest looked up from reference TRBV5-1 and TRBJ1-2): KAGVTQTPRYLIKTRGQQVTLSCSPISGHRSVSWYQQTPGQGLQFLFEYFSETQRNKGNFPGRFSGRQFSNSRSEMNVSTLELGDSALYLCASSYRDYGYTFGSGTRLTVV.

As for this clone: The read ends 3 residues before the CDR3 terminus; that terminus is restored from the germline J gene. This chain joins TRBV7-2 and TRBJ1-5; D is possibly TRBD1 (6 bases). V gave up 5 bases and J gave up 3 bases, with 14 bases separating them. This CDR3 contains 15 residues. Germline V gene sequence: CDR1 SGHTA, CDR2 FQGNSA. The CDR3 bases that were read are TGTGCCAGCAGCCATAAAGGACAGTACAATCAGCCC. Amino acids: CASSHKGQYNQP. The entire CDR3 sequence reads CASSHKGQYNQPQHF. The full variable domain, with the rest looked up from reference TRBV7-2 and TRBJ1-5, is GAGVSQSPSNKVTEKGKDVELRCDPISGHTALYWYRQSLGQGLEFLIYFQGNSAPDKSGLPSDRFSAERTGGSVSTLTIQRTQQEDSAVYLCASSHKGQYNQPQHFGDGTRLSIL.

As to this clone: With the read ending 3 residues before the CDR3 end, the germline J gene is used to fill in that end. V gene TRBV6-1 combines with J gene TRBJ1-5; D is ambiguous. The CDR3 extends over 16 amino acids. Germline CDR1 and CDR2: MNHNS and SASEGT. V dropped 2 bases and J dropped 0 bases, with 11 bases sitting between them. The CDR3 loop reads CASSERGGYSNQPQHF. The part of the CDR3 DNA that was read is TGTGCCAGCAGTGAACGAGGCGGCTATAGCAATCAGCCC.

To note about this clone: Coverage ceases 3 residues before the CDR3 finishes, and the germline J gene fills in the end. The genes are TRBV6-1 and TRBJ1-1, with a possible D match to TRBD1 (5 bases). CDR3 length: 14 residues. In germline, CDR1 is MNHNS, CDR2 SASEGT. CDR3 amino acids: CASSEYAGSIEAFF. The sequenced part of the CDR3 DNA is TGTGCCAGCAGTGAATACGCAGGGTCGATCGAA.

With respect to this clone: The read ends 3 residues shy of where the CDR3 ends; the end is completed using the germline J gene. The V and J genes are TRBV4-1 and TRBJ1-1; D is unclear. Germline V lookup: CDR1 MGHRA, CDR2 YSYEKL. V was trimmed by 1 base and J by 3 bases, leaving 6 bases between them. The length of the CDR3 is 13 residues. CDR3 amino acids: CASSQVADTEAFF. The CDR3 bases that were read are TGCGCCAGCAGCCAAGTGGCCGACACTGAA.

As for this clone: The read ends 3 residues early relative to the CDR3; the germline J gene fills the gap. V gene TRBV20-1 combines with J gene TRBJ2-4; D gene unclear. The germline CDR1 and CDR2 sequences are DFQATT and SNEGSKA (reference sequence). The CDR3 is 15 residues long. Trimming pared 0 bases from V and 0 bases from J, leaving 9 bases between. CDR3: CSARDYRLAKNIQYF. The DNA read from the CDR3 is TGCAGTGCTAGAGATTATAGACTAGCCAAAAACATT.

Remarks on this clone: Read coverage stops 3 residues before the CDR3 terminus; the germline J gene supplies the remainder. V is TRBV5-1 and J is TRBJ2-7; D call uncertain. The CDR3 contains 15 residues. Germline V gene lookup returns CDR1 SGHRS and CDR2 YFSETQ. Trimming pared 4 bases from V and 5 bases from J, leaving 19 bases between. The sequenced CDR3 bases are TGCGCCAGCAGCCTGACATTTGGCTCTCGCCACGAG. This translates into CASSLTFGSRHE. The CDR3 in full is CASSLTFGSRHEQYF.

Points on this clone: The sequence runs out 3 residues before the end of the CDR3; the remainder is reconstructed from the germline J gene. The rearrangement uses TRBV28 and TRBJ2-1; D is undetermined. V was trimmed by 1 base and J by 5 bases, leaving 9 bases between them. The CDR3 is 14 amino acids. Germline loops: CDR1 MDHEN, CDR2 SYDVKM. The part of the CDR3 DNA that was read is TGTGCCAGCAGTTTATTGGCCAGAGACAATGAG. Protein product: CASSLLARDNE. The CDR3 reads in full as CASSLLARDNEQFF.

The part of the CDR3 DNA that was read is TGTGCCAGGTCCCCAGGGACAGATACG. Protein product: CARSPGTDT. The CDR3, in full, reads CARSPGTDTQYF. The J gene is TRBJ2-3, the V gene TRBV11-3; TRBD1 is a possible D gene (5 bases). Read data end 3 residues before the CDR3 end; the end is taken from the germline J gene. V lost 9 bases and J lost 3, with 10 bases in between. There are 12 residues in the CDR3. Looked up from germline, CDR1 is SGHNT and CDR2 is YENEEA.

Incomplete CDR3 DNA: TGCGCCAGCAGCCTCTTCAAGGGGGCTGAGGAGACC. Protein: CASSLFKGAEET. The CDR3 in full is CASSLFKGAEETQYF. V usage is TRBV5-1 and J usage is TRBJ2-5; 7 positions match TRBD1. The CDR3 is cut off 3 residues early in the read; its end comes from the germline J gene. The CDR3 spans 15 residues. The junction had 11 bases not matched to a gene; V was cut back by 4 bases and J by 5 bases. Germline values: CDR1 SGHRS, CDR2 YFSETQ.

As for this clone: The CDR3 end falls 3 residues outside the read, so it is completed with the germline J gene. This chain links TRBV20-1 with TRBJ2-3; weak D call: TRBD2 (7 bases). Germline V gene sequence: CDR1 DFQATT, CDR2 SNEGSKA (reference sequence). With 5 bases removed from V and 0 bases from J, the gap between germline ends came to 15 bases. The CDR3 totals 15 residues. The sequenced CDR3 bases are TGCAGTGCTCAGGGTCGGGGGGCTAGCACAGATACG. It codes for CSAQGRGASTDT. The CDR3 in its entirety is CSAQGRGASTDTQYF.

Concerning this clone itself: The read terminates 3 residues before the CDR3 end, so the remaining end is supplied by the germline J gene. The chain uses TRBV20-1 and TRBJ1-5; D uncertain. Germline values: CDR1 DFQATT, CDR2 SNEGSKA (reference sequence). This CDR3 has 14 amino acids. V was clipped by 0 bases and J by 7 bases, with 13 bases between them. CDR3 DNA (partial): TGCAGTGCTAGAGATTCGCCCTTCGGGCAGCCC. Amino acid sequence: CSARDSPFGQP. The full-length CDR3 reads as CSARDSPFGQPQHF.

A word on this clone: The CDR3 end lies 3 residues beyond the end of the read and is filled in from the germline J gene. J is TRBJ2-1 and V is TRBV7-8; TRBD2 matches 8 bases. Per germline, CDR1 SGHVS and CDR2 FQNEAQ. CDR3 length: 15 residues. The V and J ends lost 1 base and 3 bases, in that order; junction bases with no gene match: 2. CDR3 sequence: CASSLEAGGYNEQFF. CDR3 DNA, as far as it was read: TGTGCCAGCAGCTTAGAGGCGGGGGGCTACAATGAG.

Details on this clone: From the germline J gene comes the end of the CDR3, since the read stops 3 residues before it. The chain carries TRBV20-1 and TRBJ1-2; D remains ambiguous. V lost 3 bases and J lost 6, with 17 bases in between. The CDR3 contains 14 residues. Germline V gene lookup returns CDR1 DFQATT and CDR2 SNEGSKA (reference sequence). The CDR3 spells CSASPGIRSDGYTF. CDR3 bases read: TGCAGTGCTAGTCCAGGTATTAGGTCAGATGGC.

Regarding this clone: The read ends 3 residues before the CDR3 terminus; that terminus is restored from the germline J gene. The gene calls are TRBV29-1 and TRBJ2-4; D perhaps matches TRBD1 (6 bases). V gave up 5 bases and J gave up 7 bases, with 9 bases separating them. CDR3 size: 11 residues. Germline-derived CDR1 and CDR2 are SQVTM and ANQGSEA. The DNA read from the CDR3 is TGCAGCGTTTACAGGGCCAACATT. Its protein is CSVYRANI. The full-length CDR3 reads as CSVYRANIQYF.

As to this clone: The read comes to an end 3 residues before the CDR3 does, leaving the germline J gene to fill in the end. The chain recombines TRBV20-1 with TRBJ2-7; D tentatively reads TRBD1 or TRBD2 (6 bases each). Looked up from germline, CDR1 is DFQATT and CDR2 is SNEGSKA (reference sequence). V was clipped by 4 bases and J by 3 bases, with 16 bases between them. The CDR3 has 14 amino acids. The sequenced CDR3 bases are TGCAGTGCTACGGAGGGGACATCTTTCTACGAG. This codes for CSATEGTSFYE. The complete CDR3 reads CSATEGTSFYEQYF.

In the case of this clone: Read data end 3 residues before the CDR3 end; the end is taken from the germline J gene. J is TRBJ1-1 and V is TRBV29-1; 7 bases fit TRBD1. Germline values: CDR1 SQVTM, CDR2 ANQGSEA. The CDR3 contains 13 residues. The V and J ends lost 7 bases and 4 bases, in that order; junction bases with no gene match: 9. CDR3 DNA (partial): TGCAGCGCCAACAGGGGAGGGGTCACTGAA. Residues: CSANRGGVTE. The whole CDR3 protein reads CSANRGGVTEAFF.

The CDR3 reads CASSAQVFYEQYF. The sequenced part of the CDR3 DNA is TGTGCCAGTAGTGCCCAGGTCTTCTACGAG. The chain uses TRBV19 and TRBJ2-7; no clear D. Read coverage stops 3 residues before the CDR3 terminus; the germline J gene supplies the remainder. V lost 5 bases and J 3 bases, leaving 11 bases between the germline ends. The CDR3 loop spans 13 amino acids. Germline assignment: CDR1 LNHDA and CDR2 SQIVND (reference sequence).

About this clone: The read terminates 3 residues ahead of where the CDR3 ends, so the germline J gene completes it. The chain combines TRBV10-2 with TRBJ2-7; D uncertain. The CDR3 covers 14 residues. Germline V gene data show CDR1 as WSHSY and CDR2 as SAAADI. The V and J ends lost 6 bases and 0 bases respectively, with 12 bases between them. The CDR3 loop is CASSPQLSSYEQYF. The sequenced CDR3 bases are TGCGCCAGCAGCCCCCAACTTAGCTCCTACGAG.

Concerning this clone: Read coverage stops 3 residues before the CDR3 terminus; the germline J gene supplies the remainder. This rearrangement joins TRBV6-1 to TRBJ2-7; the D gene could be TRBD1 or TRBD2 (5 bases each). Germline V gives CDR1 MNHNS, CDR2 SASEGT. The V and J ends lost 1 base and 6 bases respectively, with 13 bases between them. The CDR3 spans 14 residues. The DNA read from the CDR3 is TGTGCCAGCAGTGAAGATGAGGGGATGGGCGAG. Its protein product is CASSEDEGMGE. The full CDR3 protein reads CASSEDEGMGEQYF.